This T cell receptor beta chain stems from a study of neoadjuvant anti-PD-1 for oral cavity cancer. Overall study results and limits: With three patients per group, TCR findings need larger cohorts.

There are a few counts of this clone. Its specificity is unknown. Blood libraries mostly used roughly 500 ng genomic DNA, six replicates each. Only in-frame clones appear in the TCRdb table, and some are missing; sequencing was by immunoSEQ multiplex PCR. The data contain about 15,000 clones, roughly 67% of them singletons. The V gene's germline CDR1 is MDHEN and CDR2 SYDVKM. The CDR3 consists of 13 residues. Trimming at V came to 5 bases and at J to 4 bases, leaving 1 base not matched to a gene. This clonotype originated in a person between 40 and 79 years old with oral cavity squamous cell carcinoma. Sequencing used PBMCs, obtained before nivolumab (anti-PD-1) treatment. The rearrangement uses TRBV28 and TRBJ2-3, with TRBD1 matching 9 bases. The CDR3 region has the DNA TGTGCCAGCAGTCGGACAGGGGCAGATACGCAGTATTTT. It codes for CASSRTGADTQYF.